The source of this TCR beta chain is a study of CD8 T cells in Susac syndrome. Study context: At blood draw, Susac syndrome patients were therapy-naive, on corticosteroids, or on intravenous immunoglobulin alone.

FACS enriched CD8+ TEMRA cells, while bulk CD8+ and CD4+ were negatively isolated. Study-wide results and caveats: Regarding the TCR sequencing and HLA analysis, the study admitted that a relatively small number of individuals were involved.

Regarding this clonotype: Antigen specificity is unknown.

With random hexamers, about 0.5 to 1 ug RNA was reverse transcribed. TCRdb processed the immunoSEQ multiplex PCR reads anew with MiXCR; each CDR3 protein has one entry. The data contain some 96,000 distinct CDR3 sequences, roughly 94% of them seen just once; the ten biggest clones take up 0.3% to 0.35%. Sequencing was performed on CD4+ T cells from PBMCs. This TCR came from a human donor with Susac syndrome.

The CDR3 sequence: CASSLFRDSFSYEQYF. The CDR3 nucleotides read TGTGCCAGCAGCTTATTTAGGGACTCCTTCTCCTACGAGCAGTACTTC. The rearrangement joins TRBV11-2 to TRBJ2-7; the D gene is possibly TRBD2 (6 bases). The CDR3 extends over 16 amino acids. The V end was cut by 2 bases, the J end by 0 bases, with 14 bases between. The germline CDR1 and CDR2 sequences are SGHAT and FQNNGV.